This T cell receptor (beta chain) originates from a study of T-cell memory formation after mild COVID-19. This clonotype was seen only a few times. Its specificity is not known. Findings and limits, study-wide: Those CD4+ clones that contracted were mainly in CM and EM (CD8+ ones in EMRA).

From the 5' RACE reads, TCRdb called clonotypes with MiXCR, one entry per CDR3 protein. The sample lists about 390,000 distinct CDR3 sequences, roughly 15% occurring once. The length of the CDR3 is 14 residues. The germline V gene encodes CDR1 SGHRS and CDR2 YFSETQ. V was shortened by 4 bases and J by 4 bases, with 12 bases between the two germline ends. The sequenced sample consisted of PBMCs or a T cell subset sorted from them (not recorded which). The TCR was taken from a man in his late teens or twenties who had mild COVID-19 (a few samples of this study predate the infection). Cell type and time point are not known. The chain joins TRBV5-1 to TRBJ1-3; weak D call: TRBD1 (5 bases). CDR3 amino acids: CASSLGVEGNTIYF. The CDR3 nucleotides are TGCGCCAGCAGCCTAGGGGTAGAAGGAAACACCATATATTTT.